Listed below are T cell receptor beta chains from one sample, sequenced in a study of blood T cells in healthy people across ages. In TCRdb, the 5' RACE reads were re-called with MiXCR into one record per CDR3 protein. The sample lists 380,000 or so distinct CDR3 sequences, roughly half seen once, with around 50% in the top ten. The specimen was blood. Receptor source: a man in his 60s in good health. Each CDR3 is given with its conserved first and last residue. A D gene is named only where the DNA matches it firmly. Not every row has a clone size; where given, it reads once, few, many or a size class.

.,.,TRBV6-5,TRBJ2-1,CASSTGQSSYNEQFF,TGTGCCAGCAGTACCGGACAGAGCTCCTACAATGAGCAGTTCTTC
.,.,TRBV7-8,TRBJ2-7,CASSLARSGSYEQYF,TGTGCCAGCAGCTTAGCCAGGTCGGGGTCCTACGAGCAGTACTTC
TRBD1,few,TRBV25-1,TRBJ2-7,CASRDRSPFQYF,TGTGCCAGCCGGGACAGAAGTCCTTTTCAGTACTTC
TRBD1,few,TRBV7-2,TRBJ2-5,CASSLDRGWQYF,TGTGCCAGCAGCTTAGACAGGGGATGGCAGTACTTC
TRBD2,.,TRBV28,TRBJ2-7,CASSLLGTSGNQEQYF,TGTGCCAGCAGTCTCCTAGGGACTAGCGGGAACCAAGAGCAGTACTTC
TRBD1,.,TRBV29-1,TRBJ2-7,CSVELEGQGSDEQYF,TGCAGCGTTGAACTCGAGGGACAGGGCTCCGACGAGCAGTACTTC
TRBD2,.,TRBV15,TRBJ2-1,CATSRTGLAAYNEQFF,TGTGCCACCAGCAGAACGGGACTAGCGGCATACAATGAGCAGTTCTTC
.,.,TRBV3-1,TRBJ2-4,CASSQVTDEQYF,TGTGCCAGCAGCCAAGTGACGGATGAGCAGTACTTC
TRBD1,.,TRBV12-3/TRBV12-4,TRBJ2-5,CASSQDRGRKTQYF,TGTGCCAGCAGTCAGGACAGGGGGCGAAAGACCCAGTACTTC
.,many,TRBV29-1,TRBJ2-3,CSADHLRDTQYF,TGCAGCGCTGACCACCTTCGAGATACGCAGTATTTT
.,few,TRBV3-1,TRBJ1-2,CASSQAGIPGYTF,TGTGCCAGCAGCCAAGCGGGGATCCCTGGCTACACCTTC
TRBD2,few,TRBV6-2/TRBV6-3,TRBJ2-3,CASSYSLGGATDTQYF,TGTGCCAGCAGCTACAGTCTCGGGGGGGCCACAGATACGCAGTATTTT
.,few,TRBV6-5,TRBJ1-1,CASSYWASSDAEAFF,TGTGCCAGCAGTTACTGGGCCAGTTCTGACGCTGAAGCTTTCTTT
TRBD1,few,TRBV20-1,TRBJ2-1,CSAGRGQGNNEQFF,TGCAGTGCTGGCCGAGGACAGGGGAACAATGAGCAGTTCTTC
.,.,TRBV4-1,TRBJ1-4,CASSGGNEKLFF,TGCGCCAGCTCGGGGGGTAATGAAAAACTGTTTTTT
TRBD1,.,TRBV4-2,TRBJ1-1,CASSQDLTGVNTEAFF,TGTGCCAGCAGCCAAGACCTCACAGGGGTGAACACTGAAGCTTTCTTT
.,.,TRBV27,TRBJ2-4,CASRWQGNNIQYF,TGTGCCAGCAGGTGGCAGGGCAATAACATTCAGTACTTC
.,.,TRBV7-8,TRBJ2-4,CASSRGWRSPGTKNIQYF,TGTGCCAGCAGCCGGGGGTGGAGGTCACCTGGGACCAAAAACATTCAGTACTTC
TRBD1,.,TRBV29-1,TRBJ2-7,CSVPGQGYEQYF,TGCAGCGTTCCCGGACAGGGGTACGAGCAGTACTTC
.,.,TRBV7-8,TRBJ1-5,CASSPNSGASNQPQHF,TGTGCCAGCAGCCCCAACTCGGGGGCTAGCAATCAGCCCCAGCATTTT
TRBD2,.,TRBV4-2,TRBJ2-1,CASTLRVASGRGSSYNEQFF,TGTGCCAGCACCCTAAGGGTCGCTAGCGGGAGGGGTAGCTCCTACAATGAGCAGTTCTTC
.,.,TRBV5-1,TRBJ2-3,CASSWRGGAYGTDTQYF,TGCGCCAGCAGCTGGAGGGGAGGCGCATACGGCACAGATACGCAGTATTTT
TRBD1,.,TRBV6-1,TRBJ1-1,CASSRNQGEEAFF,TGCGCCAGCAGCAGAAATCAGGGGGAGGAAGCTTTCTTT
TRBD1,few,TRBV12-3/TRBV12-4,TRBJ1-2,CASSPRQGPTDGYTF,TGTGCCAGCAGTCCAAGACAGGGACCCACGGATGGCTACACCTTC
.,.,TRBV6-2/TRBV6-3,TRBJ2-7,CASSPGLGRGSYEQYF,TGTGCCAGCAGCCCGGGATTGGGACGGGGGTCCTACGAGCAGTACTTC
.,once,TRBV20-1,TRBJ1-5,CSASGLDQPQHF,TGCAGTGCTAGTGGCCTTGATCAGCCCCAGCATTTT
.,once,TRBV18,TRBJ2-1,CASSPGANNEQFF,TGTGCCAGCTCACCAGGGGCTAACAATGAGCAGTTCTTC
TRBD1,.,TRBV7-9,TRBJ2-1,CASSGQGRNEQFF,TGTGCCAGCAGTGGACAGGGGCGGAATGAGCAGTTCTTC
.,.,TRBV9,TRBJ2-1,CASSPSWGGEQFF,TGTGCCAGCAGCCCTTCCTGGGGTGGTGAGCAGTTCTTC
TRBD1,.,TRBV4-1,TRBJ1-2,CASSHTGQGRSDYGYTF,TGCGCCAGCAGCCACACGGGACAGGGTAGGAGTGACTATGGCTACACCTTC
.,few,TRBV12-3/TRBV12-4,TRBJ2-5,CASSDPRGRGQETQYF,TGTGCCAGCAGCGATCCTAGGGGGAGGGGGCAGGAGACCCAGTACTTC
TRBD1,few,TRBV20-1,TRBJ2-7,CSAPTPDRAYEQYF,TGCAGTGCCCCAACCCCGGACAGGGCCTACGAGCAGTACTTC